This T cell receptor beta chain was sequenced in a study of cytomegalovirus exposure and HLA in healthy donors. Study results and limitations: Presence/absence analyses treated sequencing depth as roughly uniform across donors. Judged likely to be a sequencing artifact was a cluster of highly shared sequence variants. HLA alleles were associated with roughly 15,000 TCR beta sequences in a later analysis at 0.05 false discovery rate.

A note on this clone: The antigen is unknown.

Trimming left V 6 bases short and J 0 bases short, with 17 bases between. The germline gives CDR1 SQVTM, CDR2 ANQGSEA. The CDR3 sequence is 15 residues long. The PCR ran on 60 Vbeta and 13 Jbeta primers. TCRdb keeps only in-frame clones here, not all; method: immunoSEQ multiplex PCR. Of more than 85,000 clones detected, more than 70% appear once; the ten largest clones hold roughly 9.6%. The origin of this receptor is a male donor in good health and CMV-seropositive. This chain joins TRBV29-1 and TRBJ1-1, with a tentative D call TRBD1 (6 bases). Material for sequencing was PBMCs. The chain's CDR3 is CSVNLEGQMNTEAFF. The CDR3, as DNA: TGCAGCGTCAACCTGGAAGGACAGATGAACACTGAAGCTTTCTTT.